The table lists the clone carrying this T cell receptor beta chain with a count of one. V lost 4 bases and J lost 2, with 14 bases in between. CDR1 and CDR2 from the germline V gene are LGHDT and YNNKEL (reference sequence). The CDR3 extends over 15 amino acids. In the original workflow: Estimates of nucleated cell counts were drawn from the amplification of reference gene primers. Clones were sequenced by immunoSEQ multiplex PCR, and TCRdb holds only the in-frame ones, with some missing. The V and J calls and clone size were taken over from that table, and D and trimming were inferred from the DNA. Of 350,000 to 550,000 clones listed, 75% to 90% are singletons. This sample was taken from a study of blood T cell repertoires in COVID-19. Turning to the study itself: Samples taken during acute and convalescent COVID-19 were collected in the United States, Italy and Spain. In each case, the material was cDNA or gDNA derived from T cells, B-cell-depleted T cells, or PBMCs.

The chain has TRBV3-1 (or the pseudogene TRBV3-2) and TRBJ1-2, with D possibly being TRBD1 (5 bases). The receptor was derived from a young woman with acute or convalescent COVID-19. Sequenced sample: peripheral blood. The DNA for the CDR3 is TGTGCCAGCAGCCTACTTGCGGCAGGGAACTATGGCTACACCTTC. Its translation: CASSLLAAGNYGYTF.